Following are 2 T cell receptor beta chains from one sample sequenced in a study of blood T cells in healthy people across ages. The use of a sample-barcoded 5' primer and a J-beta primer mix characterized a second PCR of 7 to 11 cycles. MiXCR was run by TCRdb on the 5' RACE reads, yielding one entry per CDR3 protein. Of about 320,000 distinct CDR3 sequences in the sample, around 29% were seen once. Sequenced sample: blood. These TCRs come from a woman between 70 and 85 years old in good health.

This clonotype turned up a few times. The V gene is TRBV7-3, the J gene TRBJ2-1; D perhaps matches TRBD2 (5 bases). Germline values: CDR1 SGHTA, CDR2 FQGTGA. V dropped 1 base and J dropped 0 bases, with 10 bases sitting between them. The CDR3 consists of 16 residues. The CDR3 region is CASSLRAVSSYNEQFF. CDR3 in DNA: TGTGCCAGCAGCTTAAGAGCGGTTAGCTCCTACAATGAGCAGTTCTTC.

CDR3 sequence (DNA): TGTGCCAGCAGCCAACCGGGGGCCTTAGGCCAAGAGACCCAGTACTTC. This gives the protein CASSQPGALGQETQYF. The chain links TRBV14 to TRBJ2-5, with D perhaps matching TRBD1 or TRBD2 (6 bases each). CDR1 is SGHDN, CDR2 FVKESK, per germline. There are 16 residues in the CDR3. Trimming removed 2 bases from V and 1 base from J, with 14 bases in between.